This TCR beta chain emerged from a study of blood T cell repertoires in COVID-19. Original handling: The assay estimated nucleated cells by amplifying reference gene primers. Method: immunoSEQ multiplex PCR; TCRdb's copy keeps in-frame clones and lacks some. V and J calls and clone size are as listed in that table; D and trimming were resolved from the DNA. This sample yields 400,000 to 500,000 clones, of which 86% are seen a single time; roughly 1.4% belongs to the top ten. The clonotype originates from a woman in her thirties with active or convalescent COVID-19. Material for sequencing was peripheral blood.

The CDR3: CASSDPRQGGNTEAFF. In DNA, the CDR3 is TGCGCCAGCAGCGACCCCCGACAGGGAGGGAACACTGAAGCTTTCTTT. The chain combines TRBV5-1 with TRBJ1-1; 7 bases align to TRBD1. The germline CDR1 and CDR2 sequences are SGHRS and YFSETQ. V gave up 4 bases and J gave up 1 base; unmatched junction bases: 10. This CDR3 is 16 amino acids long.